The TCR beta chain described here comes from a study of neurological immune-mediated disorders (dated by TCRdb to the late 2010s). With regard to the full study: Peripheral blood TCR-beta repertoires from patients with HTLV-I-associated myelopathy (HAM/TSP), patients with multiple sclerosis, and healthy controls were compared in the study using UMI-based sequencing. The cohort included 60 to 70 subjects: roughly 15 with HAM/TSP, about 34 with multiple sclerosis, and some 20 healthy controls. Longitudinal samples, technical triplicates and paired sorted CD4+ and CD8+ T-cell subsets, alongside PBMC samples, were included among the approximately 99 TCR-beta libraries.

As concerns this clonotype: It lacks a known antigen. A much larger clonotype is one base distant, so this may be a read error.

cDNA was synthesized by template-switch 5'RACE using a primer carrying a 10-nucleotide random unique molecular identifier by which each TCR transcript was tagged. Each sequencing run produced over 180 million TCR-beta sequences covering 15-18 subjects. The RNeasy kit was used to extract total RNA. The KAPA Real-time Library Amplification kit was used to amplify TCR-beta VDJ regions with primers for the TCR constant region and the 5'RACE anchor. Sample indexes and Illumina adaptors were added in a first PCR, after which library yield was increased in a second PCR. After purification with Ampure beads, the TCR product of roughly 650 bp was size-selected on a 2% E-gel SizeSelection system. Before pooling, libraries had their quality checked on a Bioanalyzer, their concentration measured with Qubit, and their quantity determined with the Kapa Library Quantification kit. An Illumina HiSeq 2500 sequenced the libraries paired-end 2 x 150 bp. To increase sequence diversity, about 24-32% phiX was spiked into each library pool. Processing in the source paper ran as follows. The quality-filtered reads were processed with the UMI-based MiGEC pipeline, whose error correction step removed more than 80% of the raw TCR sequences. IMGT germline references were used for aligning VDJ genes, and each clonotype was defined as a unique CDR3 amino acid sequence together with its V-J genes. VDJtools evaluated clonal expansion, Shannon diversity and CDR3 relatedness (CalcPairwiseDistances, ClusterSamples); CLCbio workbench built phylogenetic trees. A clone was classed as expanded if it had 8 or more unique UMIs, a cutoff based on coefficient-of-variation modelling across technical triplicates. Starting from the raw public reads, TCRdb applied fastp trimming at Q25, assembled clones with MiXCR and retained in-frame beta chains. Each record represents a unique CDR3 protein, reported with the most common genes and DNA among its rows. These V and J calls rely on TCRdb rather than the paper's analysis. This sample holds 30,000 or so distinct CDR3 sequences; about 4.8% were observed only once. More than 20% of the sample is taken by the ten largest.

What the research found in general, with its limitations: TCR clonal expansion was greatest in HAM/TSP patients and smallest in MS patients, who ranked below even healthy controls. Expanded clones from different subjects shared no identical CDR3 amino acid sequences, which suggests that TCR-beta repertoires were private in all groups.

The healthy controls were volunteers from blood banks in Maryland, USA. Unsorted PBMC libraries were generated from 2 million PBMCs stored in RNAlater at -80 °C until RNA extraction. Peripheral blood was subjected to Ficoll-Hypaque density gradient centrifugation to isolate PBMCs, which were then cryopreserved in liquid nitrogen. The germline V gene encodes CDR1 MNHEY and CDR2 SVGEGT. The germline ends are 20 bases apart after V is trimmed by 10 bases and J by 8 bases. The CDR3 runs 13 residues from the cysteine to the phenylalanine. Only CDR3 DNA remains: 39 bases, in frame from the first base. Here the chain combines TRBV6-2 or TRBV6-3 and TRBJ1-1; a tentative D call is TRBD1 (5 bases match). This sequence was found in a man younger than 35 in good health. Source material: PBMCs. The sequence in DNA is TGTGCCAACATGATGTTGGGGGGAAGCGAAGCTTTCTTT. The resulting protein is CANMMLGGSEAFF.